This TCR beta chain is from a study of cytomegalovirus exposure and HLA in healthy donors. This clone was detected a few times. The antigen is not known. The study ran its PCR with 60 Vbeta and 13 Jbeta primers. The repertoire was sequenced with immunoSEQ multiplex PCR; TCRdb's copy has only in-frame clones and lacks some. The profile covers 90,000 to 150,000 clones, with about 85% appearing a single time and less than 0.25% taken by the ten largest. Study-wide points: High sensitivity and specificity were reportedly achieved when the classifier diagnosed cytomegalovirus status. It was in a later analysis that TCR association rates were seen to vary by HLA locus, highest for DRB1 and lowest for HLA-C. Certain sequence variants were highly shared and formed a cluster, and this cluster was likely a sequencing artifact.

There are 18 residues in the CDR3. Germline CDR1 is LNHDA and CDR2 is SQIVND (reference sequence). V lost 7 bases and J 0 bases, leaving 19 bases between the germline ends. The chain recombines TRBV19 with TRBJ2-6; D perhaps matches TRBD2 (5 bases). The source is a man aged 45-65 years in good health and CMV-seronegative. The sequenced sample consisted of PBMCs. In DNA form, the CDR3 reads TGTGCCAGTATGCGTTGGGAGCACACCGCCTCTGGGGCCAACGTCCTGACTTTC. It specifies CASMRWEHTASGANVLTF.